What follows are 27 T cell receptor beta chains derived from one specimen sequenced in a study of control samples from healthy donors and cancer patients. The repertoire was sequenced with immunoSEQ multiplex PCR; TCRdb's copy has only in-frame clones and lacks some. This sample has some 120,000 clones, with approximately 92% found just once. The sequenced material came from blood. These receptors came from a man aged 18 to 30 in good health.

The chain carries TRBV29-1 and TRBJ2-7; D call uncertain. The CDR3 spans 13 residues. The V and J ends lost 4 bases and 3 bases respectively, with 13 bases between them. From germline, CDR1 is SQVTM and CDR2 ANQGSEA. CDR3 loop: CSVVAIVGYEQYF. The CDR3 DNA reads TGCAGCGTTGTGGCGATAGTCGGCTACGAGCAGTACTTC.

The rearrangement links TRBV28 to TRBJ2-7; TRBD2 matches 15 bases. Trimming removed 0 bases from V and 3 bases from J; junction bases left unmatched: 3. This CDR3 comprises 17 residues. From germline, CDR1 is MDHEN and CDR2 SYDVKM. The CDR3 DNA reads as TGTGCCAGCAGTTTATGGGGACTAGCGGGGGGTATCTACGAGCAGTACTTC. Amino acid sequence: CASSLWGLAGGIYEQYF.

A word on this clone: The sample holds other DNA sequences that translate to the same CDR3. This chain joins TRBV10-3 and TRBJ1-6; D not resolved. V lost 3 bases and J lost 7, with 16 bases in between. This CDR3 comprises 16 residues. Germline values: CDR1 ENHRY, CDR2 SYGVKD. The CDR3 is CAISDLEKGLNSPLHF. DNA of the CDR3: TGTGCCATCAGTGATCTAGAGAAAGGCTTGAATTCACCCCTCCACTTT.

The chain joins TRBV2 to TRBJ1-3; the D is unclear. This CDR3 contains 15 residues. Germline lookup yields CDR1 SNHLY and CDR2 FYNNEI. Trimming stripped 3 bases from V and 0 bases from J, with 9 bases between. This CDR3 reads CASSDQEGSGNTIYF. For the CDR3, the DNA is TGTGCCAGCAGTGATCAGGAGGGCTCTGGAAACACCATATATTTT.

The chain carries TRBV7-6 and TRBJ1-5; D possibly corresponds to TRBD1 (5 bases). The germline V gene has CDR1 SGHVS and CDR2 FNYEAQ. The CDR3 extends over 16 amino acids. Trimming cost V 5 bases and J 6 bases, with 20 bases left between them. CDR3 bases: TGTGCCAGCAGCCCCGGGGGGGGACTATTCGGTCAGCCCCAGCATTTT. The encoded protein is CASSPGGGLFGQPQHF.

This clone was counted a single time. V is TRBV5-1 and J is TRBJ2-5; TRBD2 matches at 8 bases. The V and J ends lost 4 bases and 5 bases, in that order; junction bases with no gene match: 10. CDR1 is SGHRS, CDR2 YFSETQ, per germline. The CDR3 sequence is 15 residues long. The CDR3 region has the DNA TGCGCCAGCAGCCCCGATGGGCGGGGGGCGGAGACCCAGTACTTC. Translating it yields CASSPDGRGAETQYF.

V gene TRBV19 combines with J gene TRBJ1-3; D is undetermined. The CDR3 covers 17 residues. Per the germline V gene, CDR1 is LNHDA and CDR2 is SQIVND (reference sequence). Trimming pared 10 bases from V and 0 bases from J, leaving 22 bases between. In nucleotides, the CDR3 is TGTGCCACCCAGGCGTTCGTCGGATCGATCTCTGGAAACACCATATATTTT. Translating it yields CATQAFVGSISGNTIYF.

This sequence joins TRBV5-6 and TRBJ2-3; 9 bases line up with TRBD2. Germline V gene lookup returns CDR1 SGHDT and CDR2 YYEEEE. After removal of 1 base from V and 7 bases from J, the junction contained 7 bases not matched to a gene. This CDR3 region has 15 residues. This CDR3 is CASSLWAGGPNTQYF. CDR3 bases: TGTGCCAGCAGCTTGTGGGCGGGGGGGCCGAATACGCAGTATTTT.

The table lists this clone with a few counts. The chain is built from TRBV7-9 and TRBJ2-7; tentatively, D is TRBD2 (6 bases). The CDR3 runs to 14 residues. Trimming removed 1 base at V and 2 bases at J, with 9 bases between. The germline CDR1 and CDR2 sequences are SEHNR and FQNEAQ (reference sequence). The CDR3 region is CASSLGGTPYEQYF. Here the CDR3 DNA reads TGTGCCAGCAGCTTAGGGGGGACTCCCTACGAGCAGTACTTC.

The chain recombines TRBV9 with TRBJ2-1; 7 nucleotides align to TRBD1. The V gene end was trimmed by 0 bases and the J gene end by 5 bases; junction bases not matched to a gene: 5. The CDR3 is 15 residues long. Germline V lookup: CDR1 SGDLS, CDR2 YYNGEE. CDR3 coding DNA: TGTGCCAGCAGCGTAGGAGGGGGCCTCAACAATGAGCAGTTCTTC. Amino acids: CASSVGGGLNNEQFF.

This chain links TRBV6-6 with TRBJ1-4; unclear D gene. The germline V gene has CDR1 MNHNY and CDR2 SVGAGI (reference sequence). The CDR3 contains 14 residues. The ends were cut back, 7 bases at V and 7 bases at J, with 16 bases in the middle. The DNA of the CDR3 is TGTGCCAGCACCAACCTCGTTCCTGGTGAAAAACTGTTTTTT. It codes for CASTNLVPGEKLFF.

The rearrangement links TRBV7-8 to TRBJ2-2; TRBD2 agrees at 11 bases. The germline V gene has CDR1 SGHVS and CDR2 FQNEAQ. The CDR3 covers 16 residues. Trimming removed 5 bases from V and 6 bases from J; junction bases left unmatched: 8. The CDR3 coding sequence is TGTGCCAGCAGCCCGAGACTAGCGGGATCATCCGGGGAGCTGTTTTTT. This encodes CASSPRLAGSSGELFF.

The gene calls are TRBV5-4 and TRBJ1-1; 8 nucleotides match TRBD1. With V trimmed by 2 bases and J by 4 bases, 7 bases remained unmatched. In germline, CDR1 is SGHNT, CDR2 YYREEE (reference sequence). This CDR3 contains 15 residues. The DNA of the CDR3 is TGTGCCAGCAGCTTCTCCGGGACAGGAGCCACTGAAGCTTTCTTT. Its protein is CASSFSGTGATEAFF.

Remarks on this clone: This CDR3 is also generated by other DNA sequences in the sample. The chain recombines TRBV24-1 with TRBJ2-1, with 10 bases fitting TRBD2. The trim removed 4 bases at V and 5 bases at J, leaving 4 bases unmatched. From germline, CDR1 is KGHDR and CDR2 SFDVKD. The CDR3 sequence is 15 residues long. The DNA of the CDR3 is TGTGCCACCAGTGACAGGACTAGCGGTAACAATGAGCAGTTCTTC. Its translation is CATSDRTSGNNEQFF.

The chain uses TRBV10-2 and TRBJ2-1; unclear D gene. The CDR3 runs to 15 residues. Germline loops: CDR1 WSHSY, CDR2 SAAADI. The V gene lost 7 bases and the J gene lost 0 bases, with 13 bases spanning the gap. In nucleotides, the CDR3 is TGCGCCAGCACCCACGGCACCCGCTCCTACAATGAGCAGTTCTTC. It translates to CASTHGTRSYNEQFF.

The V gene is TRBV6-6, the J gene TRBJ2-7, with TRBD1 matching over 8 bases. This CDR3 spans 12 amino acids. The germline gives CDR1 MNHNY, CDR2 SVGAGI (reference sequence). Trimming cost V 7 bases and J 7 bases; bases outside gene matches: 6. CDR3 amino acids: CASTQGAREQYF. CDR3 in DNA: TGTGCCAGCACTCAGGGGGCGCGAGAGCAGTACTTC.

The V and J genes are TRBV28 and TRBJ2-7; TRBD1 matches at 7 bases. V gave up 6 bases and J gave up 3 bases; unmatched junction bases: 2. Germline V lookup: CDR1 MDHEN, CDR2 SYDVKM. CDR3 length equals 12 residues. The CDR3 region is CASSRGNYEQYF. For the CDR3, the DNA is TGTGCCAGCAGCAGGGGGAACTACGAGCAGTACTTC.

J is TRBJ2-7 and V is TRBV5-4; 10 bases match TRBD1. The CDR3 consists of 15 residues. CDR1 and CDR2 (germline): SGHNT, YYREEE (reference sequence). The V segment lost 0 bases and the J segment 2 bases; nucleotides outside the gene matches: 2. DNA for the CDR3: TGTGCCAGCAGCTTGGCCGGGACAGGGGCCTACGAGCAGTACGTC. Its protein is CASSLAGTGAYEQYV.

This clone qualifies as medium-sized. This chain links TRBV25-1 with TRBJ1-2; D perhaps matches TRBD1 (6 bases). V lost 3 bases and J lost 2, with 19 bases in between. Germline CDR1 is MGHDK and CDR2 is SYGVNS. The CDR3 spans 17 residues. CDR3 sequence reads: CASSDSHGGGFNYGYTF. The CDR3 DNA reads as TGTGCCAGCAGTGACTCCCACGGGGGCGGATTCAACTATGGCTACACCTTC.

The chain uses TRBV7-2 and TRBJ2-2, with 10 bases identical to TRBD1. The CDR3 is 15 amino acids. V was pared by 5 bases and J by 3 bases, with 3 bases of the junction left unmatched. Per the germline V gene, CDR1 is SGHTA and CDR2 is FQGNSA. The CDR3 DNA reads as TGTGCCAGCAGCGTGGGACAGGGGTACACCGGGGAGCTGTTTTTT. Protein product: CASSVGQGYTGELFF.

The gene calls are TRBV9 and TRBJ2-1, with D tentatively TRBD2 (5 bases). The V gene's germline CDR1 is SGDLS and CDR2 YYNGEE. The CDR3 has 18 residues. With 0 bases removed from V and 7 bases from J, the gap between germline ends came to 23 bases. The CDR3 is CASSVEGPNAGPGNEQFF. CDR3 sequence (DNA): TGTGCCAGCAGCGTAGAGGGCCCTAACGCGGGCCCCGGGAATGAGCAGTTCTTC.

The rearrangement joins TRBV19 to TRBJ1-2; a possible D gene is TRBD1 (6 bases). Trimming removed 3 bases at V and 0 bases at J, with 8 bases between. The CDR3 is made up of 14 amino acids. Germline values: CDR1 LNHDA, CDR2 SQIVND (reference sequence). The CDR3 nucleotides are TGTGCCAGTAGTATCAGGGGAGCTAACTATGGCTACACCTTC. Translating gives CASSIRGANYGYTF. The full variable domain, rest sourced from reference TRBV19 and TRBJ1-2, is DGGITQSPKYLFRKEGQNVTLSCEQNLNHDAMYWYRQDPGQGLRLIYYSQIVNDFQKGDIAEGYSVSREKKESFPLTVTSAQKNPTAFYLCASSIRGANYGYTFGSGTRLTVV.

V and J are TRBV4-3 and TRBJ2-5; 9 bases fit TRBD2. Per germline, CDR1 LGHNA and CDR2 YSLEER. The CDR3 covers 14 residues. J was trimmed by 3 bases and V by 3 bases; bases with no gene match: 2. The CDR3: CASSQIAGEETQYF. CDR3 DNA sequence: TGCGCCAGCAGCCAGATAGCGGGAGAAGAGACCCAGTACTTC.

The genes are TRBV5-1 and TRBJ2-5, with D possibly matching TRBD2 (7 bases). Germline assignment: CDR1 SGHRS and CDR2 YFSETQ. The V end was cut by 6 bases, the J end by 1 base, with 13 bases between. The CDR3 consists of 14 residues. CDR3 protein: CASTEGGTQETQYF. Written as DNA, the CDR3 is TGCGCCAGCACCGAGGGGGGGACCCAAGAGACCCAGTACTTC.

The V call is TRBV6-2 or TRBV6-3, the J call TRBJ2-1; 9 bases map to TRBD2. This CDR3 is built from 18 residues. From germline, CDR1 is MNHEY and CDR2 SVGEGT. The V and J ends lost 5 bases and 7 bases, in that order; junction bases with no gene match: 18. CDR3 bases: TGTGCCAGCAGTATCCCGGGGGACTGGACTAGCGCGTTGAATGAGCAGTTCTTC. Translating gives CASSIPGDWTSALNEQFF.

This sequence joins TRBV7-2 and TRBJ1-1; weak D call: TRBD1 (5 bases). The CDR3 covers 15 residues. From germline, CDR1 is SGHTA and CDR2 FQGNSA. Trimming took off 5 bases at V and 3 bases at J, with 16 bases between the two ends. The CDR3 sequence is CASSPRGGWDTEAFF. The CDR3 DNA is TGTGCCAGCAGCCCTCGGGGGGGTTGGGACACTGAAGCTTTCTTT.

CDR3 bases: TGTGCCAGCAGTGAATTTCCCCTCTTTGCGGGGGCGGGGAACACTGAAGCTTTCTTT. It specifies CASSEFPLFAGAGNTEAFF. The chain couples TRBV2 to TRBJ1-1; D may be TRBD1 (6 bases). This CDR3 comprises 19 residues. V gave up 2 bases and J gave up 1 base, with 23 bases separating them. In germline, CDR1 is SNHLY, CDR2 FYNNEI.